This passage covers 18 T cell receptor beta chains from one sample sequenced in a study of shared clonotypes between healthy human individuals. Positive CCR7 selection of CD45RO-negative cells yielded the naive CD8 cells, and terminally differentiated effector memory CD45RA+ cells were excluded. Only in-frame clones appear in the TCRdb table, and some are missing; sequencing was by immunoSEQ multiplex PCR. The data contain under 600,000 clones, roughly 98% of them singletons. Material: naive CD8+ T cells sorted from blood. The receptors were sampled from a man aged 25-45 years in good health.

The rearrangement uses TRBV5-6 and TRBJ2-1; 10 bases fit TRBD2. Germline V gives CDR1 SGHDT, CDR2 YYEEEE. V shed 0 bases, J shed 9 bases, and the junction held 6 bases outside the gene matches. This CDR3 is 15 amino acids long. CDR3 protein: CASSLGTGLASEQFF. The CDR3 DNA reads as TGTGCCAGCAGCTTGGGAACGGGACTAGCGTCTGAGCAGTTCTTC.

The genes are TRBV4-3 and TRBJ2-1; 9 nucleotides align to TRBD2. The length of the CDR3 is 20 residues. Germline lookup yields CDR1 LGHNA and CDR2 YSLEER. V lost 1 base and J lost 8; bases outside the gene matches: 21. CDR3 nucleotides: TGCGCCAGCAGCCAAGGGCAGAATCCTTTAGCGGGAGTGGATATATATGAGCAGTTCTTC. Its translation: CASSQGQNPLAGVDIYEQFF.

The V gene is TRBV2, the J gene TRBJ2-7; D perhaps matches TRBD1 (5 bases). The V gene lost 8 bases and the J gene lost 3 bases, with 11 bases spanning the gap. The germline gives CDR1 SNHLY, CDR2 FYNNEI. The CDR3 has 12 residues. CDR3 region: CASGVQGYEQYF. CDR3 nucleotides: TGTGCCAGCGGGGTGCAGGGCTACGAGCAGTACTTC.

The chain couples TRBV5-1 to TRBJ2-7; 12 bases line up with TRBD2. V shed 4 bases, J shed 2 bases, and the junction held 4 bases outside the gene matches. CDR1 is SGHRS and CDR2 is YFSETQ in the germline V gene. This CDR3 contains 15 residues. The CDR3 DNA follows: TGCGCCAGCAGCCCGAGGACTAGCGGGGCCTACGAGCAGTACTTC. This translates into CASSPRTSGAYEQYF.

The chain is built from TRBV6-1 and TRBJ2-7; either TRBD1 or TRBD2 may fit D (5 bases each). The germline V and J ends were trimmed by 3 bases and 4 bases, with 25 bases remaining between them. The CDR3 spans 18 residues. Germline V CDR1 and CDR2: MNHNS, SASEGT. CDR3 in amino acids: CASSDEDWWGKQLYEQYF. The CDR3 bases are TGTGCCAGCAGTGATGAGGATTGGTGGGGGAAACAACTGTACGAGCAGTACTTC.

The sample holds one count of this clone. CDR3: CASSLRDREGETQYF. DNA for the CDR3: TGTGCCAGCAGTTTAAGGGACAGGGAGGGAGAGACCCAGTACTTC. The chain couples TRBV27 to TRBJ2-5; TRBD1 agrees at 9 bases. This CDR3 contains 15 residues. Germline CDR1 is MNHEY and CDR2 is SMNVEV (reference sequence). V dropped 2 bases and J dropped 4; count of bases not matched to a gene: 5.

On this clone itself: This sample includes further DNA sequences coding for the same CDR3. J is TRBJ2-1 and V is TRBV29-1, with no clear D. Trimming pared 4 bases from V and 4 bases from J, leaving 8 bases between. Germline V gives CDR1 SQVTM, CDR2 ANQGSEA. The CDR3 is 12 residues long. The CDR3 sequence is CSVVLLYNEQFF. CDR3 sequence (DNA): TGCAGCGTTGTGCTATTATACAATGAGCAGTTCTTC.

The V call is TRBV6-5, the J call TRBJ1-2; D is uncertain. The CDR3 is 12 amino acids. Germline assignment: CDR1 MNHEY and CDR2 SVGAGI. The V end was cut by 0 bases, the J end by 8 bases, with 7 bases between. In DNA, the CDR3 is TGTGCCAGCAGTTACTCGATGGGAGGCTACACCTTC. Translating it yields CASSYSMGGYTF.

Notes on this clone: This sample also contains other DNA sequences that code for the same CDR3. V gene TRBV9 combines with J gene TRBJ2-7; 9 bases are shared with TRBD1. The CDR3 length is 14 residues. J gave up 3 bases and V 3 bases, and 4 bases lay outside the gene matches. The germline gives CDR1 SGDLS, CDR2 YYNGEE. CDR3 region: CASSAGQGGYEQYF. The CDR3 region has the DNA TGTGCCAGCAGCGCGGGACAGGGCGGCTACGAGCAGTACTTC.

This clone showed up just once. This chain uses TRBV5-1 with TRBJ2-1, with 11 bases matching TRBD2. The CDR3 is 18 amino acids. CDR1 and CDR2 from the germline V gene are SGHRS and YFSETQ. The V gene end was trimmed by 7 bases and the J gene end by 8 bases; junction bases not matched to a gene: 20. The CDR3 spells CASGPGLAAPVSQDEQFF. The CDR3 DNA follows: TGCGCCAGCGGTCCGGGACTAGCGGCTCCAGTCAGCCAAGATGAGCAGTTCTTC.

Turning to this clone: Additional DNA sequences in this sample encode the identical CDR3. V and J are TRBV7-9 and TRBJ1-1, with TRBD1 matching 9 bases. CDR3 length: 15 amino acids. CDR1 is SEHNR, CDR2 FQNEAQ, per germline (reference sequence). J lost 0 bases, V lost 4 bases, and 3 bases had no gene match. CDR3 amino acids: CASSWGQGLNTEAFF. As DNA, the CDR3 is TGTGCCAGCAGCTGGGGACAGGGACTGAACACTGAAGCTTTCTTT.

The chain recombines TRBV2 with TRBJ2-7; perhaps TRBD2 as D (6 bases). Germline V gene data show CDR1 as SNHLY and CDR2 as FYNNEI. This CDR3 spans 12 amino acids. V lost 9 bases and J lost 3, with 12 bases in between. The CDR3 region has the DNA TGTGCCAGTGCCGGGACTCTCTACGAGCAGTACTTC. This encodes CASAGTLYEQYF.

This chain uses TRBV10-2 with TRBJ2-7, with TRBD1 as a possible D gene (5 bases). The CDR3 has 14 residues. CDR1 is WSHSY, CDR2 SAAADI, per germline. The V gene lost 1 base and the J gene lost 12 bases, with 19 bases spanning the gap. The CDR3 DNA sequence: TGCGCCAGCAGTGAGTGGGGCACCTCCCCATCGCTGTACTTC. Protein sequence: CASSEWGTSPSLYF.

The gene calls are TRBV4-3 and TRBJ1-3; 8 nucleotides agree with TRBD1. The CDR3 runs to 17 residues. Germline V gene sequence: CDR1 LGHNA, CDR2 YSLEER. V lost 3 bases and J lost 0; bases outside the gene matches: 7. CDR3 nucleotides: TGCGCCAGCAGCCAGGACAGGGTGGGATCCTCTGGAAACACCATATATTTT. Translating gives CASSQDRVGSSGNTIYF.

In DNA form, the CDR3 reads TGTGCCAGCAGCGCCATTAGCGGTCCCTCCTACGAGCAGTACTTC. Translating gives CASSAISGPSYEQYF. The rearrangement uses TRBV7-9 and TRBJ2-7; D perhaps matches TRBD2 (6 bases). Trimming cost V 5 bases and J 0 bases, with 14 bases left between them. CDR3 size: 15 residues. Germline loops: CDR1 SEHNR, CDR2 FQNEAQ (reference sequence).

In this sample, this clone turned up once. The gene calls are TRBV7-2 and TRBJ1-1; D ambiguous. The CDR3 has 16 amino acids. The V and J ends lost 0 bases and 6 bases respectively, with 17 bases between them. Germline V gene sequence: CDR1 SGHTA, CDR2 FQGNSA. CDR3 DNA: TGTGCCAGCAGCTTAGCGTGGGAACTCCCCGTCGCTGAAGCTTTCTTT. Translated: CASSLAWELPVAEAFF.

The chain joins TRBV7-9 to TRBJ1-5; D not certain. This CDR3 comprises 15 residues. Between the trimmed V and J ends, which lost 1 base and 4 bases, there was a span of 11 bases. Germline values: CDR1 SEHNR, CDR2 FQNEAQ (reference sequence). CDR3 DNA sequence: TGTGCCAGCAGCTTAGGAGGGCTCCCAAATCAGCCCCAGCATTTT. This gives the protein CASSLGGLPNQPQHF.

This chain uses TRBV7-8 with TRBJ2-7, with TRBD2 matching 9 bases. The CDR3 is made up of 15 amino acids. Germline assignment: CDR1 SGHVS and CDR2 FQNEAQ. V shed 7 bases, J shed 2 bases, and the junction held 9 bases outside the gene matches. The CDR3 region has the DNA TGTGCCAGCAACGACGCGGGAGGGCAGACCTACGAGCAGTACTTC. The encoded protein is CASNDAGGQTYEQYF. The full variable domain, in which reference TRBV7-8 and TRBJ2-7 provide the parts outside the CDR3, is GAGVSQSPRYKVAKRGQDVALRCDPISGHVSLFWYQQALGQGPEFLTYFQNEAQLDKSGLPSDRFFAERPEGSVSTLKIQRTQQEDSAVYLCASNDAGGQTYEQYFGPGTRLTVT.